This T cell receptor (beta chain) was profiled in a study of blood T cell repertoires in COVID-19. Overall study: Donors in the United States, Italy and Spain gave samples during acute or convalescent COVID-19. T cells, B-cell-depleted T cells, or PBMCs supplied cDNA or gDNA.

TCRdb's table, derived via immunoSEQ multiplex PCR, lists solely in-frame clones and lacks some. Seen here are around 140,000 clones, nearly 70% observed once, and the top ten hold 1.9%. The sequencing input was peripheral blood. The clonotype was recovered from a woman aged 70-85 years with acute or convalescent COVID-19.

The CDR3 DNA sequence: TGTGCCAGCAGCTTAGCGGGGGTACAAGAGACCCAGTACTTC. Its translation is CASSLAGVQETQYF. The V and J genes are TRBV5-4 and TRBJ2-5, with 8 bases aligning to TRBD2. J was trimmed by 2 bases and V by 2 bases; bases with no gene match: 2. The CDR3 is 14 residues long. Looked up from germline, CDR1 is SGHNT and CDR2 is YYREEE (reference sequence).